This T cell receptor (beta chain) was recovered during a study of cytomegalovirus exposure and HLA in healthy donors. Germline CDR1 is SGHTA and CDR2 is FQGNSA. The V and J ends lost 0 bases and 5 bases respectively, with 13 bases between them. The CDR3 loop spans 15 amino acids. It was with 60 Vbeta and 13 Jbeta primers that the PCR ran. Sequencing was performed with immunoSEQ multiplex PCR; in TCRdb, only in-frame clones are kept and a portion is missing. The sample includes about 140,000 clones, about 80% seen only once; the top ten take 2% to 2.5%. The sequenced material came from PBMCs. The TCR was taken from a woman between 18 and 29 years old in good health and CMV-seropositive. The chain employs TRBV7-2 and TRBJ1-2; D uncertain. The CDR3 protein is CASSLARASGYGYTF. Here the CDR3 DNA reads TGTGCCAGCAGCTTAGCTCGGGCTTCGGGGTATGGCTACACCTTC.